This T cell receptor beta chain was documented in a study of regulatory and conventional T cells in breast cancer (dated by TCRdb to 2014 to 2015). The method was PCR. Sequencing used an Illumina MiSeq. The raw public data were reprocessed by TCRdb itself: fastp quality trimming at Q25, MiXCR clonotype calling, in-frame beta chains only. Each record represents a unique CDR3 protein, reported with the most common genes and DNA among its rows. Present in this sample are fewer than 20,000 distinct CDR3 sequences, about 31% of which were seen just once. In total, the top ten clones hold 1.6% of the sample. For this clonotype: The antigen it binds to is not known. Base qualities are not at hand, and no much larger clone is one base apart.

Sequences were obtained from conventional T cells from blood. This receptor was identified in a female donor in good health.

The CDR3 region reads CASRKNQDAPYEQYF. DNA sequence: TGTGCCAGCAGAAAAAACCAGGACGCCCCCTACGAGCAGTACTTC. Recombination connected TRBV7-8 to TRBJ2-7; no D segment can be confidently identified. V is clipped by 6 bases and J by 2 bases, and the sequence between their germline boundaries is 17 bases long. CDR1 and CDR2 are drawn from the germline V gene: SGHVS, FQNEAQ. The CDR3 contains 15 residues, cysteine and phenylalanine counted. Only CDR3 DNA is held: 45 bases, read in frame from base 1.